This T cell receptor beta chain originates from a study of blood T cells in healthy people across ages. Study-level results: Considered underestimates were the diversity estimates obtained from one million T cells.

Using a J-beta primer mix together with a sample-barcoded 5' primer, a second PCR was run for about 6 to 11 cycles. TCRdb independently ran MiXCR on the 5' RACE reads; one entry per CDR3 protein. The sample shows around 820,000 distinct CDR3 sequences, more than 20% of them seen only once. A minimum of 5 micrograms of total RNA was extracted per sample. V trimming: 7 bases; J trimming: 8 bases; junction bases outside the gene matches: 9. Germline V lookup: CDR1 SGHDT, CDR2 YYEEEE. This CDR3 has 15 amino acids. This clonotype was recorded many times. What it recognizes is unknown. These same data were also listed under a study on T cells of mothers and their children.

The rearrangement links TRBV5-6 to TRBJ2-1; 13 bases line up with TRBD2. Sequences were obtained from blood. This sequence originates from a boy between 10 and 17 years old in good health. This CDR3 reads CASFTSGGAIDEQFF. The DNA of the CDR3 is TGTGCCAGCTTTACTAGCGGGGGGGCCATAGATGAGCAGTTCTTC.